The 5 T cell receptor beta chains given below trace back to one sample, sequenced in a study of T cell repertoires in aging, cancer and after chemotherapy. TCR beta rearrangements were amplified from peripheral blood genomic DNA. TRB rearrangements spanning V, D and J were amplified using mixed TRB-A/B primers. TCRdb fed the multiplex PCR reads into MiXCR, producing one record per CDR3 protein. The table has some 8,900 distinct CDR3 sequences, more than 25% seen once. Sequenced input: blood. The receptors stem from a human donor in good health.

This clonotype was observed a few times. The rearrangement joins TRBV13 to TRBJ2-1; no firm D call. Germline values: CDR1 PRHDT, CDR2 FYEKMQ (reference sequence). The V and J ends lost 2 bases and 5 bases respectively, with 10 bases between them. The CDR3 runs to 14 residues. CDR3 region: CASSLNFRHNEQFF. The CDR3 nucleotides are TGTGCCAGCAGCTTAAATTTCAGACACAATGAGCAGTTCTTC.

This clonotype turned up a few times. The CDR3: CASSSTGFSTDTQYF. The CDR3 bases are TGTGCCAGCAGCTCAACAGGGTTTAGCACAGATACGCAGTATTTT. The V call is TRBV11-3, the J call TRBJ2-3; TRBD1 might be the D (6 bases). V was trimmed by 4 bases and J by 0 bases, leaving 11 bases between them. Germline lookup yields CDR1 SGHNT and CDR2 YENEEA. This CDR3 contains 15 residues.

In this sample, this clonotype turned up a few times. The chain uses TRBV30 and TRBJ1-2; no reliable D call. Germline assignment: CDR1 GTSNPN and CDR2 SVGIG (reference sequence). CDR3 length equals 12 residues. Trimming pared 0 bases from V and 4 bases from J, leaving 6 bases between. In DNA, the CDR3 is TGTGCCTGGAGTGTCTCCCCCTATGGCTACACCTTC. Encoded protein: CAWSVSPYGYTF.

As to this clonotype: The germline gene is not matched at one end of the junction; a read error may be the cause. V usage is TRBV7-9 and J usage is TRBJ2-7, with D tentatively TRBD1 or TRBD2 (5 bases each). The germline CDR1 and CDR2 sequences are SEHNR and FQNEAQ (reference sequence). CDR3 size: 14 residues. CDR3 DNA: TGCGCCAGCAGCTTCGAAGGGGACGCCTACGAGCAGTACTTC. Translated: CASSFEGDAYEQYF.

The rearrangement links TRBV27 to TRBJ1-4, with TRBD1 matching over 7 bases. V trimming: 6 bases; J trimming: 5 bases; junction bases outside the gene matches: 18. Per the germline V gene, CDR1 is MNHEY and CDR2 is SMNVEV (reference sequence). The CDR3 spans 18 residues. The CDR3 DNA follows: TGTGCCAGCAGCCTCAGGAGGGGGCCTCCGGGGCCGAATGAAAAACTGTTTTTT. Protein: CASSLRRGPPGPNEKLFF. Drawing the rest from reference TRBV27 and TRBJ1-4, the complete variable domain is EAQVTQNPRYLITVTGKKLTVTCSQNMNHEYMSWYRQDPGLGLRQIYYSMNVEVTDKGDVPEGYKVSRKEKRNFPLILESPSPNQTSLYFCASSLRRGPPGPNEKLFFGSGTQLSVL.